This passage covers 6 T cell receptor beta chains from one sample sequenced in a study of identical twins. TCRdb re-called the 5' RACE reads through MiXCR, storing one row per CDR3 protein. This sample yields some 300,000 distinct CDR3 sequences, of which more than 9% are seen a single time; around 6.9% belongs to the top ten. These records were also assigned to another study, of yellow fever vaccine responses in identical twins.

The sequencing sample was made of CD8+ T cells sorted from blood. Receptors were obtained from a woman aged 18-29 years in good health.

This clonotype was counted between two and nine times. CDR3 in DNA: TGTGCCAGCAGCTTAGTCGTAACCAGCTCCTACAATGAGCAGTTCTTC. Protein sequence: CASSLVVTSSYNEQFF. The V call is TRBV7-9, the J call TRBJ2-1; D not resolved. The CDR3 sequence is 16 residues long. CDR1 is SEHNR and CDR2 is FQNEAQ in the germline V gene (reference sequence). V lost 1 base to trimming and J lost 0 bases, with 10 bases between them.

This clonotype appeared a few times. This chain uses TRBV27 with TRBJ1-4, with D maybe TRBD1 (5 bases). Germline CDR1 is MNHEY and CDR2 is SMNVEV (reference sequence). The CDR3 is 15 residues long. Deletions cut 1 base from V and 4 bases from J, with 10 bases between. The CDR3 coding sequence is TGTGCCAGCAGTTTATTAAGGGGCGATAATGAAAAACTGTTTTTT. Translation: CASSLLRGDNEKLFF.

The rearrangement links TRBV13 to TRBJ2-7; 10 bases are shared with TRBD2. Germline trimming cut 1 base from V and 3 bases from J; bases unmatched to any gene: 6. This CDR3 is built from 16 residues. The germline CDR1 and CDR2 sequences are PRHDT and FYEKMQ (reference sequence). The CDR3 loop is CASSLALAGVSYEQYF. In DNA, the CDR3 is TGTGCCAGCAGCTTAGCTCTAGCGGGAGTAAGCTACGAGCAGTACTTC.

This clonotype was seen only a few times. V and J are TRBV4-1 and TRBJ2-3; TRBD1 might be the D (6 bases). Germline CDR1 MGHRA, CDR2 YSYEKL. Between the trimmed V and J ends, which lost 1 base and 11 bases, there was a span of 16 bases. The CDR3 extends over 14 amino acids. As DNA, the CDR3 is TGCGCCAGCAGCCAAGTACAGGGTGCAAATGAGCAGTATTTT. Translation gives CASSQVQGANEQYF.

This clonotype came up many times. This sequence joins TRBV12-3 or TRBV12-4 and TRBJ2-1; D possibly corresponds to TRBD1 (5 bases). This CDR3 has 17 amino acids. The V gene lost 0 bases and the J gene lost 7 bases, with 19 bases spanning the gap. Here the CDR3 DNA reads TGTGCCAGCAGTTTAGCGCAGGGTGGCAGAAACTATAATGAGCAGTTCTTC. Translation: CASSLAQGGRNYNEQFF.

This clonotype showed up just a few times. The chain links TRBV27 to TRBJ2-7; D is unresolved. V was pared by 3 bases and J by 0 bases, with 12 bases between. CDR1 and CDR2 from the germline V gene are MNHEY and SMNVEV (reference sequence). The CDR3 runs 15 residues. This CDR3 is CASSFYYAPSYEQYF. The CDR3 DNA follows: TGTGCCAGCAGTTTTTATTACGCCCCCTCCTACGAGCAGTACTTC.